The 5 T cell receptor beta chains presented below share a single source sample, sequenced in a study of blood T cell repertoires in COVID-19. Produced via immunoSEQ multiplex PCR; TCRdb's table is partial and in-frame only. The table includes more than 100,000 clones, 70% to 85% detected once. Sequenced input: peripheral blood. These receptors came from a woman between 65 and 79 years old with acute or convalescent COVID-19.

The chain combines TRBV4-3 with TRBJ1-2; D uncertain. The V end lost 0 bases, the J end lost 8 bases, and 13 bases lay between the germline ends. CDR1 and CDR2 from the germline V gene are LGHNA and YSLEER. The CDR3 loop spans 14 amino acids. This chain's CDR3 is CASSQDRRVGGYTF. Written as DNA, the CDR3 is TGCGCCAGCAGCCAAGATAGGAGGGTTGGGGGCTACACCTTC.

The chain combines TRBV3-1 (or the pseudogene TRBV3-2) with TRBJ1-2; 8 bases match TRBD1. From germline, CDR1 is LGHDT and CDR2 YNNKEL (reference sequence). The CDR3 consists of 15 residues. The J segment lost 0 bases and the V segment lost 4 bases, leaving 4 bases of the junction unmatched. CDR3 bases: TGTGCCAGCAGCCGCCAGACAGGGGCTAACTATGGCTACACCTTC. Amino acid sequence: CASSRQTGANYGYTF.

The chain combines TRBV19 with TRBJ1-5; D ambiguous. The germline V gene encodes CDR1 LNHDA and CDR2 SQIVND (reference sequence). Trimming took 3 bases from V and 4 from J, leaving 10 bases between them. CDR3 length: 14 amino acids. This CDR3 reads CASSITRANQPQHF. Here the CDR3 DNA reads TGTGCCAGTAGTATTACGAGGGCTAATCAGCCCCAGCATTTT.

V and J are TRBV6-5 and TRBJ2-7; the D gene is possibly TRBD1 (5 bases). Germline lookup yields CDR1 MNHEY and CDR2 SVGAGI. V lost 5 bases and J lost 4, with 12 bases in between. The length of the CDR3 is 13 residues. CDR3: CASSRQWSYEQYV. CDR3 sequence (DNA): TGTGCCAGCAGTAGACAGTGGAGTTACGAGCAGTACGTC.

This clone was observed at least ten times. The V gene is TRBV7-7, the J gene TRBJ2-1; possible D gene TRBD1, 6 bases. The germline V gene encodes CDR1 SSHAT and CDR2 FNYEAQ (reference sequence). The CDR3 length is 13 residues. V lost 0 bases and J lost 9, with 9 bases in between. The CDR3 region has the DNA TGTGCCAGCAGCTTAGCTTGGGGGCGTGAGCAGTTCTTC. This gives the protein CASSLAWGREQFF.